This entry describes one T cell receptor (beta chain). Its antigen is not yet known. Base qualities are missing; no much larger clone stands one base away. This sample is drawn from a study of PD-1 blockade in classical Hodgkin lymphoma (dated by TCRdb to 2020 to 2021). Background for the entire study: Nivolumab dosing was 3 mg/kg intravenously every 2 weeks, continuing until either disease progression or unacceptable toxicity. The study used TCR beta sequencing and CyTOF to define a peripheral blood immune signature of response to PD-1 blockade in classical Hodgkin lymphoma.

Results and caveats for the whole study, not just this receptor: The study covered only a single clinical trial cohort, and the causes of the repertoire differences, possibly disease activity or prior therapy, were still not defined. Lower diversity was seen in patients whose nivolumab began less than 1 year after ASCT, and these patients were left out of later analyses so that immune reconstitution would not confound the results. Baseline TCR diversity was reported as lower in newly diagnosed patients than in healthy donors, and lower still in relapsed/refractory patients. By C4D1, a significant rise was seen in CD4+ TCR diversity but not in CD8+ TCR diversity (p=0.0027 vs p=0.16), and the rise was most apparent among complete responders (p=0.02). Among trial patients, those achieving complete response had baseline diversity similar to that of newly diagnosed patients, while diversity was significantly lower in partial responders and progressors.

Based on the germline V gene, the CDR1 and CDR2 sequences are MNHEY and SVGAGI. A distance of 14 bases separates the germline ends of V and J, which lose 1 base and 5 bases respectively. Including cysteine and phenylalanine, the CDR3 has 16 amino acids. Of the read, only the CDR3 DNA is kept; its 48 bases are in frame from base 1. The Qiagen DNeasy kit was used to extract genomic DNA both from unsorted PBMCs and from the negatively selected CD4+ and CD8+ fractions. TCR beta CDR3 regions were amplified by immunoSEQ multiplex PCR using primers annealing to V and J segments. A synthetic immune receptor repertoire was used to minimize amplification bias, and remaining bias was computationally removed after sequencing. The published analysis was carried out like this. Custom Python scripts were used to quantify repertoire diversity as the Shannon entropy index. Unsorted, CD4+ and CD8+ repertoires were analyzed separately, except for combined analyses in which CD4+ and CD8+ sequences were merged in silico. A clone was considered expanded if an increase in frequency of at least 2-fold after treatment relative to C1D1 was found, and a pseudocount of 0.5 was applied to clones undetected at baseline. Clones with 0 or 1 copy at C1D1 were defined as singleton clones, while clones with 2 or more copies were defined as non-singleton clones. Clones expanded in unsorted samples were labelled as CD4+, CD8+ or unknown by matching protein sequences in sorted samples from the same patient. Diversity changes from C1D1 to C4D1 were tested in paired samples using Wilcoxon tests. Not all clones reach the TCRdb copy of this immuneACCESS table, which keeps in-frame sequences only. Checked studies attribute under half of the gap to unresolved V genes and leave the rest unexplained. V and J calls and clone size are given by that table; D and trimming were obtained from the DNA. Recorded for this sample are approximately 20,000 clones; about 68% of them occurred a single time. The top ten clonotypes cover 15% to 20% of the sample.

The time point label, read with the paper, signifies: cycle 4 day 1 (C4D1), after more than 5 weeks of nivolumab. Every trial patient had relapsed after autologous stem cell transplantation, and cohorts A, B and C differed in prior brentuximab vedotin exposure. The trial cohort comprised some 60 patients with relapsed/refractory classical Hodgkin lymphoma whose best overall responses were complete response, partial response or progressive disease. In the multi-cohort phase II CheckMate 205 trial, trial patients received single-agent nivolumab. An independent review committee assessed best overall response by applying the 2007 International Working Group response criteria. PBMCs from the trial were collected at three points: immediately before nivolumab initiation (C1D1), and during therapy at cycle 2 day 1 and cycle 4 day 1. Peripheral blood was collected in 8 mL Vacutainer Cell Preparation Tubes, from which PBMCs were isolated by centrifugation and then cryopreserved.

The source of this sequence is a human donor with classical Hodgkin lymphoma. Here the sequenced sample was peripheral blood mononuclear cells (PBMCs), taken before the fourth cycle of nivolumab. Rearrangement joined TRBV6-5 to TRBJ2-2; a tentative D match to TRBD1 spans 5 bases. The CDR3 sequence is CASSYYRIPRTGELFF. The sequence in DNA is TGTGCCAGCAGTTACTACAGGATCCCTCGGACCGGGGAGCTGTTTTTT.